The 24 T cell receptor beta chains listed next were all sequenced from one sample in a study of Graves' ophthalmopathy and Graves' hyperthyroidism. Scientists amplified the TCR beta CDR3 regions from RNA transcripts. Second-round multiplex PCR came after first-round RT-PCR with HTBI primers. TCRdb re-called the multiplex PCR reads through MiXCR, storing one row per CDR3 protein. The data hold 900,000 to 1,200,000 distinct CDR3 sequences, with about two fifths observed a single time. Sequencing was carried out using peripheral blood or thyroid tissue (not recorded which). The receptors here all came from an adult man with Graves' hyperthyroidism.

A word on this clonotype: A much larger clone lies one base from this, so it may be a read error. The CDR3 is CASSLVGMKQPQHF. The CDR3 nucleotides read TGTGCCAGCAGCTTAGTTGGGATGAAACAGCCCCAGCATTTT. The chain couples TRBV7-2 to TRBJ1-5; D uncertain. CDR1 SGHTA and CDR2 FQGNSA come from the germline V gene. The CDR3 has 14 residues. Trimming removed 1 base from V and 7 bases from J, with 11 bases in between.

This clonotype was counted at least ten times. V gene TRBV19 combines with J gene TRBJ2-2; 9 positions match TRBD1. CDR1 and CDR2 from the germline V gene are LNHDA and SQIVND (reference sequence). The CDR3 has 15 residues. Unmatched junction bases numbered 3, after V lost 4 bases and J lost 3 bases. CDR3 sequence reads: CASSTRDRDTGELFF. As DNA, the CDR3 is TGTGCCAGTAGTACCAGGGACAGGGACACCGGGGAGCTGTTTTTT.

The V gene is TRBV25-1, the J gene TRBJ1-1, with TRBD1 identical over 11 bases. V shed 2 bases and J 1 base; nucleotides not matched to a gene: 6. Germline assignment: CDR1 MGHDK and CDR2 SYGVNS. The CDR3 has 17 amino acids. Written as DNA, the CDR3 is TGTGCCAGCAGTGAAGCCGGGACAGGGGGTAGGAACACTGAAGCTTTCTTT. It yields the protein CASSEAGTGGRNTEAFF. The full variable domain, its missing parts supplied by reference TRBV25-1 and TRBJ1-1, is EADIYQTPRYLVIGTGKKITLECSQTMGHDKMYWYQQDPGMELHLIHYSYGVNSTEKGDLSSESTVSRIRTEHFPLTLESARPSHTSQYLCASSEAGTGGRNTEAFFGQGTRLTVV.

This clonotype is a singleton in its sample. Written as DNA, the CDR3 is TGTGCCAGCGGTATCGAGCAGCCCCAGCATTTT. It yields the protein CASGIEQPQHF. The chain recombines TRBV6-2 or TRBV6-3 with TRBJ1-5; the D is unclear. The germline V gene has CDR1 MNHEY and CDR2 SVGEGT. Trimming removed 8 bases from V and 7 bases from J, with 9 bases in between. The CDR3 runs to 11 residues.

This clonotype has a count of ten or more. CDR3 DNA sequence: TGTGCCATGGGACCTCCGGGGGGCAAAGGCGACACTGAAGCTTTCTTT. It specifies CAMGPPGGKGDTEAFF. This sequence joins TRBV19 and TRBJ1-1; the D gene is possibly TRBD1 (6 bases). The CDR3 is 16 amino acids. Germline V gives CDR1 LNHDA, CDR2 SQIVND (reference sequence). V lost 10 bases, J lost 3 bases, and 24 bases lay in between.

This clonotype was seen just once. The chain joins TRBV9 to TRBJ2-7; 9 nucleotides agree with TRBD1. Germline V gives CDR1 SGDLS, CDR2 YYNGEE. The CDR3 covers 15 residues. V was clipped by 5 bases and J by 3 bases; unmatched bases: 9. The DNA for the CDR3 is TGTGCCAGCAGTTCCCTCGACAGGGGGGTCTACGAGCAGTACTTC. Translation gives CASSSLDRGVYEQYF.

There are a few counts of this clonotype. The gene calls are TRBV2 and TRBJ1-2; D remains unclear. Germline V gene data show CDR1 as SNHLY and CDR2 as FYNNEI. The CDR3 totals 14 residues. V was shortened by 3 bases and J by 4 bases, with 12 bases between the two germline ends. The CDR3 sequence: CASSDVQQIYGYTF. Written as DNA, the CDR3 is TGTGCCAGCAGTGACGTGCAGCAGATCTATGGCTACACCTTC.

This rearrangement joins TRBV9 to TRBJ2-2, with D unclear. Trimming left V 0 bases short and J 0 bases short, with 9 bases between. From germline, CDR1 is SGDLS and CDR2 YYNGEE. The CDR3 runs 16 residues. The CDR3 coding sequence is TGTGCCAGCAGCGTAGACCTAGGGCCGAACACCGGGGAGCTGTTTTTT. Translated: CASSVDLGPNTGELFF.

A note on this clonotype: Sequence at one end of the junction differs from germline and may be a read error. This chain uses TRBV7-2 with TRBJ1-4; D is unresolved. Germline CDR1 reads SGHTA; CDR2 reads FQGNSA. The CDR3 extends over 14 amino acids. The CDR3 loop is CASSQAEFGEKLFF. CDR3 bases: TGCGCCAGCAGCCAAGCAGAGTTTGGGGAAAAACTGTTTTTT. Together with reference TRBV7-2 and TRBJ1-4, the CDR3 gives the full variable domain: GAGVSQSPSNKVTEKGKDVELRCDPISGHTALYWYRQSLGQGLEFLIYFQGNSAPDKSGLPSDRFSAERTGGSVSTLTIQRTQQEDSAVYLCASSQAEFGEKLFFGSGTQLSVL.

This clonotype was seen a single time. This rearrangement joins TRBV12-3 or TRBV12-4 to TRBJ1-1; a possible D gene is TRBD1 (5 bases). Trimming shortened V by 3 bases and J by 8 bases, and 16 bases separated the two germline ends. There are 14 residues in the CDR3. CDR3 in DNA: TGTGCCAGCAGTTTCCAGCACGGGGCGCCGGAAGCTTTCTTT. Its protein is CASSFQHGAPEAFF.

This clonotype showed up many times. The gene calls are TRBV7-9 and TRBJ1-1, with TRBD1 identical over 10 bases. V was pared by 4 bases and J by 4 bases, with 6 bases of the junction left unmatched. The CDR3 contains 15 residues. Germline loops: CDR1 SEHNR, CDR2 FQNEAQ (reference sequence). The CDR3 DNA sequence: TGTGCCAGCAGCTCCGCTCGGACAGGGGGCACTGAAGCTTTCTTT. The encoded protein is CASSSARTGGTEAFF. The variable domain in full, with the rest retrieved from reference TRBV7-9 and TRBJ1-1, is DTGVSQNPRHKITKRGQNVTFRCDPISEHNRLYWYRQTLGQGPEFLTYFQNEAQLEKSRLLSDRFSAERPKGSFSTLEIQRTEQGDSAMYLCASSSARTGGTEAFFGQGTRLTVV.

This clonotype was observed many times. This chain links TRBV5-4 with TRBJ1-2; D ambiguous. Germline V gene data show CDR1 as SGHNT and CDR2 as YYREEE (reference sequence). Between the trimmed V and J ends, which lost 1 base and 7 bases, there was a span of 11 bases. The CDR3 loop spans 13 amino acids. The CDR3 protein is CASSLKELSGYTF. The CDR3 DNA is TGTGCCAGCAGCTTGAAGGAGCTTAGTGGCTACACCTTC.

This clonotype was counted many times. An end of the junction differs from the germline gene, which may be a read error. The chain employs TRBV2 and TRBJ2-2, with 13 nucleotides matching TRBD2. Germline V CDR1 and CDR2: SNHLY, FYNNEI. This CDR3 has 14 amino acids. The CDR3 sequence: CARRLAGGTGELFF. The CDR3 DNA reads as TGTGCCAGGAGACTAGCGGGAGGCACCGGGGAACTGTTTTTT.

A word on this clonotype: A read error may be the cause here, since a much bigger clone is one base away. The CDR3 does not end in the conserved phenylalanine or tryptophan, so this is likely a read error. CDR3 in amino acids: CASSEPYPGQGQETQYS. The CDR3, as DNA: TGCGCCAGCAGTGAACCCTACCCCGGACAGGGACAAGAGACCCAGTACTCC. The chain combines TRBV10-2 with TRBJ2-5; 8 bases match TRBD1. Trimming cost V 3 bases and J 2 bases; bases outside gene matches: 11. Germline V lookup: CDR1 WSHSY, CDR2 SAAADI. The CDR3 totals 17 residues.

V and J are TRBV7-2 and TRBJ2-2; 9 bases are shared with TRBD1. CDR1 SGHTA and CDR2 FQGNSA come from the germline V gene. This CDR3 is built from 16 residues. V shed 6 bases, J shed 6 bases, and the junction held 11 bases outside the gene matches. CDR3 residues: CASSSPGTGLAGELFF. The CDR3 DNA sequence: TGTGCCAGCAGTTCCCCCGGGACAGGGTTGGCCGGGGAGCTGTTTTTT.

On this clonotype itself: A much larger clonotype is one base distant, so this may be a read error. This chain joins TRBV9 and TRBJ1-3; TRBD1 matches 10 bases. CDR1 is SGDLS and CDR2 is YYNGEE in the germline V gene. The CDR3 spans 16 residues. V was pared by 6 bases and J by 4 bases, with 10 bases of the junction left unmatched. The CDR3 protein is CASTGGTGDKGNTIYF. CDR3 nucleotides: TGTGCCAGCACTGGCGGGACAGGGGACAAAGGAAACACCATATATTTT.

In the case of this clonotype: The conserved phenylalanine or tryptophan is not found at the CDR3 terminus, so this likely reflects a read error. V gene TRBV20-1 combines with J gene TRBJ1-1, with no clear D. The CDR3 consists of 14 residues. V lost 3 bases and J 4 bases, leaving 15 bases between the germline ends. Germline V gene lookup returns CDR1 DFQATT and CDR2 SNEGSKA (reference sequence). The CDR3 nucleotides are TGCAGTGCTAGCGATCGACTGGGATTCACTGAAGCTTTCCTT. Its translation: CSASDRLGFTEAFL.

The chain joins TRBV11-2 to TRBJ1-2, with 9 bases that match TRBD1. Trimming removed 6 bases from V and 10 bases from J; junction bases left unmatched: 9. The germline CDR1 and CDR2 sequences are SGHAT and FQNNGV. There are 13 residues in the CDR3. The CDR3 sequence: CASSFDRGFDYTF. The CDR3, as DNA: TGTGCCAGCAGTTTCGACAGGGGGTTTGACTACACCTTC.

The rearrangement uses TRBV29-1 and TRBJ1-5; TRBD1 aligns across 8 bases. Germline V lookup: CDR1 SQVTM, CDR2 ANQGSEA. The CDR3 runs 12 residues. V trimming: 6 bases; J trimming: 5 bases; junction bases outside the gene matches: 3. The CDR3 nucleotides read TGCAGCGTACGGACAGGGTATCAGCCCCAGCATTTT. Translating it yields CSVRTGYQPQHF.

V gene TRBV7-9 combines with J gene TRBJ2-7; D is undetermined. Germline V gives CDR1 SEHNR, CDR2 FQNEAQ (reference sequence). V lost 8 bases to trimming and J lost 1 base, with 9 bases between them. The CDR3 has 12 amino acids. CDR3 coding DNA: TGTGCCAGCGGGGTAGCATCCTACGAGCAGTACTTC. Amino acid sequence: CASGVASYEQYF.

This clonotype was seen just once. CDR3 nucleotides: TGTGCCAGCATGGGGGGGCTGGAGACCCAGTACTTC. The encoded protein is CASMGGLETQYF. The V call is TRBV12-3 or TRBV12-4, the J call TRBJ2-5; D perhaps matches TRBD2 (7 bases). Trimming shortened V by 7 bases and J by 5 bases, and 11 bases separated the two germline ends. The CDR3 has 12 amino acids.

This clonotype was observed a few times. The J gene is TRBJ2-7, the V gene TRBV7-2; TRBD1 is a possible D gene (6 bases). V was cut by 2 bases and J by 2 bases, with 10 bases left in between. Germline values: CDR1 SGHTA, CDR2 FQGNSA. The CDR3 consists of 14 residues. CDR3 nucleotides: TGTGCCAGCAGCTTAAGGGACAAGACCTACGAGCAGTACTTC. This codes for CASSLRDKTYEQYF.

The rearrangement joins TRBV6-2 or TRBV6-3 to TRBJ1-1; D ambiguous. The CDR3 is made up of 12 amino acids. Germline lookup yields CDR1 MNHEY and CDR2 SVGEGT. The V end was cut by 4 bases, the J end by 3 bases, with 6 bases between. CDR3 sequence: CASSLEYTEAFF. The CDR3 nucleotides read TGTGCCAGCAGTTTGGAGTACACTGAAGCTTTCTTT.

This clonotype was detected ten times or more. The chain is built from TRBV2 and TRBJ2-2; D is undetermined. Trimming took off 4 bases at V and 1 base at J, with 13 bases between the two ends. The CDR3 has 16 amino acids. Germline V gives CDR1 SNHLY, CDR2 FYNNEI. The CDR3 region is CASSATVEKNTGELFF. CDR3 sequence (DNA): TGTGCCAGCAGTGCCACGGTTGAGAAGAACACCGGGGAGCTGTTTTTT. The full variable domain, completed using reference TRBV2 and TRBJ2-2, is EPEVTQTPSHQVTQMGQEVILRCVPISNHLYFYWYRQILGQKVEFLVSFYNNEISEKSEIFDDQFSVERPDGSNFTLKIRSTKLEDSAMYFCASSATVEKNTGELFFGEGSRLTVL.